These T cell receptor beta chains were read from a single sample in a study of T cell repertoires in cytomegalovirus infection. These receptors' antigens are unknown. Via MiXCR, TCRdb re-called the reads, giving one row per CDR3 protein. The sample yields around 800,000 distinct CDR3 sequences, around a third seen once. The specimen comprised cultured CD8+ T cells from PBMCs, sampled from culture after CMV antigen stimulation. Source of these receptors: a human donor in good health (CMV status not recorded). Some clones in this sample may be carry-over from other donors' samples. The CDR3 runs from the conserved cysteine through the conserved F or W. D genes are given only for firm matches. Not every row has a clone size; where given, it reads once, few, many or a size class.

j_gene: TRBJ1-5; abundance: many; d_gene: -; v_gene: TRBV7-8; CDR3aa: CASSLRWGQPQHF; CDR3nt: TGTGCCAGCAGCTTACGTTGGGGTCAGCCCCAGCATTTT
j_gene: TRBJ2-3; abundance: few; d_gene: TRBD2; v_gene: TRBV6-1; CDR3aa: CAGRAGGTDTQYF; CDR3nt: TGTGCCGGCCGAGCGGGGGGGACTGATACGCAGTATTTT
j_gene: TRBJ2-3; abundance: few; d_gene: TRBD2; v_gene: TRBV11-3; CDR3aa: CASSLDARGGHTDTQYF; CDR3nt: TGTGCCAGCAGCTTAGATGCCCGCGGGGGGCACACAGATACGCAGTATTTT
j_gene: TRBJ1-6; abundance: -; d_gene: -; v_gene: TRBV12-3/TRBV12-4; CDR3aa: CATRGGPNSPLHF; CDR3nt: TGTGCCACACGAGGGGGGCCTAATTCACCCCTCCACTTT
j_gene: TRBJ2-5; abundance: -; d_gene: TRBD2; v_gene: TRBV4-1; CDR3aa: CASSPLTRGGPQETQYF; CDR3nt: TGCGCCAGCAGCCCGTTAACCCGGGGGGGCCCCCAAGAGACCCAGTACTTC
j_gene: TRBJ1-1; abundance: many; d_gene: TRBD1; v_gene: TRBV7-2; CDR3aa: CASSLTNLAGTALNTEAFF; CDR3nt: TGTGCCAGCAGCCTTACCAACTTAGCCGGGACAGCGTTGAACACTGAAGCTTTCTTT
j_gene: TRBJ1-5; abundance: few; d_gene: -; v_gene: TRBV7-6; CDR3aa: CASTHGHGGNQPQHF; CDR3nt: TGTGCCAGCACTCACGGCCACGGGGGCAATCAGCCCCAGCATTTT
j_gene: TRBJ2-1; abundance: few; d_gene: TRBD1; v_gene: TRBV2; CDR3aa: CASSPRSGGGEQFF; CDR3nt: TGTGCCAGCAGTCCGAGATCAGGGGGCGGGGAGCAGTTCTTC
j_gene: TRBJ1-4; abundance: few; d_gene: -; v_gene: TRBV3-1; CDR3aa: CASSQLPLGNVGEKLFF; CDR3nt: TGTGCCAGCAGCCAATTACCCTTGGGGAATGTTGGCGAAAAACTGTTTTTT
j_gene: TRBJ1-2; abundance: few; d_gene: -; v_gene: TRBV6-1; CDR3aa: CASSEGGGAYGYTF; CDR3nt: TGTGCCAGCAGTGAAGGGGGGGGCGCCTATGGCTACACCTTC
j_gene: TRBJ2-1; abundance: few; d_gene: -; v_gene: TRBV12-3/TRBV12-4; CDR3aa: CASMEGLYNEQFF; CDR3nt: TGTGCCAGCATGGAGGGGTTGTACAATGAGCAGTTCTTC
j_gene: TRBJ2-2; abundance: -; d_gene: -; v_gene: TRBV7-9; CDR3aa: CASSLPRGNTGELFF; CDR3nt: TGTGCCAGCAGCTTACCTCGGGGGAACACCGGGGAGCTGTTTTTT
j_gene: TRBJ1-2; abundance: once; d_gene: TRBD1; v_gene: TRBV9; CDR3aa: CASSVADREDYGYTF; CDR3nt: TGTGCCAGCAGCGTAGCCGACAGGGAGGACTATGGCTACACCTTC
j_gene: TRBJ1-4; abundance: -; d_gene: -; v_gene: TRBV28; CDR3aa: CASSAHRATNEKLFF; CDR3nt: TGTGCCAGCAGTGCGCACAGGGCCACTAATGAAAAACTGTTTTTT
j_gene: TRBJ1-5; abundance: -; d_gene: -; v_gene: TRBV4-1; CDR3aa: CASSQVDSPSNQPQHF; CDR3nt: TGCGCCAGCAGCCAAGTGGACAGCCCTTCCAATCAGCCCCAGCATTTT
j_gene: TRBJ1-2; abundance: few; d_gene: -; v_gene: TRBV6-2/TRBV6-3; CDR3aa: CASSDESHRAGYTF; CDR3nt: TGTGCCAGCAGTGACGAGAGCCACAGGGCGGGCTACACCTTC
j_gene: TRBJ2-1; abundance: few; d_gene: TRBD1; v_gene: TRBV4-1; CDR3aa: CASSQPQGTGKYEQFF; CDR3nt: TGCGCCAGCAGCCAACCTCAAGGGACAGGAAAGTATGAGCAGTTCTTC
j_gene: TRBJ1-5; abundance: once; d_gene: -; v_gene: TRBV12-3/TRBV12-4; CDR3aa: CASSFGSPYSNQPQHF; CDR3nt: TGTGCCAGCAGTTTTGGGAGCCCTTATAGCAATCAGCCCCAGCATTTT
j_gene: TRBJ1-5; abundance: -; d_gene: TRBD1; v_gene: TRBV10-3; CDR3aa: CAISETGQSNQPQHF; CDR3nt: TGTGCCATCAGTGAGACGGGACAGTCTAATCAGCCCCAGCATTTT
j_gene: TRBJ1-5; abundance: many; d_gene: -; v_gene: TRBV7-8; CDR3aa: CASSLERGIHQPQHF; CDR3nt: TGTGCCAGCAGCTTAGAAAGGGGGATTCATCAGCCCCAGCATTTT
j_gene: TRBJ2-3; abundance: many; d_gene: -; v_gene: TRBV7-2; CDR3aa: CASSLGQFLSTDTQYF; CDR3nt: TGTGCCAGCAGCCTCGGACAGTTCCTTAGCACAGATACGCAGTATTTT
j_gene: TRBJ2-2; abundance: many; d_gene: TRBD1; v_gene: TRBV19; CDR3aa: CASSALSGTGYLSGELFF; CDR3nt: TGTGCCAGTAGTGCCTTGAGTGGGACAGGGTATTTGTCGGGGGAGCTGTTTTTT
j_gene: TRBJ1-1; abundance: -; d_gene: -; v_gene: TRBV6-1; CDR3aa: CASGVTEAFF; CDR3nt: TGTGCCAGCGGGGTCACTGAAGCTTTCTTT
j_gene: TRBJ2-3; abundance: -; d_gene: TRBD2; v_gene: TRBV19; CDR3aa: CASSIGLEEQYF; CDR3nt: TGTGCCAGTAGTATTGGACTAGAGGAGCAGTATTTT
j_gene: TRBJ2-4; abundance: -; d_gene: TRBD2; v_gene: TRBV5-4; CDR3aa: CASSLGVSHVREDPKNIQYF; CDR3nt: TGTGCCAGCAGCTTAGGAGTGTCTCATGTACGGGAGGATCCCAAAAACATTCAGTACTTC